The clone carrying this T cell receptor beta chain was detected ten times or more. The antigen remains undetermined. This sample's time point: patch test 1, 2 weeks after DPC sensitization. Treatment of the sample: therapeutic diphenylcyclopropenone sensitization with weekly scalp DPC. Total RNA was isolated from whole blood that had not been fractionated. The study's library attached unique molecular identifiers to single cDNA molecules. In TCRdb, the RACE reads were re-called with MiXCR into one record per CDR3 protein. The profile shows about 34,000 distinct CDR3 sequences, 6% to 7% of them singletons. This CDR3 contains 18 residues. Trimming took 3 bases from V and 0 from J, leaving 18 bases between them. The germline CDR1 and CDR2 sequences are MNHNS and SASEGT. These data are taken from a study of human T cells and chemical hapten exposure. On the study more broadly: Patients, a majority of them female, were diagnosed with alopecia areata, totalis or universalis. Study-wide results and caveats: No alteration of TCRs above 1 in 1000 frequency was seen with DPC sensitization. Each of the donors had alopecia, so their immune responses may not resemble those of healthy people.

The sequence derives from a woman younger than 45 with alopecia areata. Some clones in this sample may be carry-over from other donors' samples. This chain joins TRBV6-1 and TRBJ2-1, with D tentatively TRBD1 or TRBD2 (5 bases each). The source material was whole blood, sampled in connection with sensitization to the hapten diphenylcyclopropenone (DPC). As DNA, the CDR3 is TGTGCCAGCAGTGAGCGAGGGACGTACCCAAGCTCCTACAATGAGCAGTTCTTC. Its protein is CASSERGTYPSSYNEQFF.